This T cell receptor (beta chain) was recovered during a study of cytomegalovirus exposure and HLA in healthy donors. The CDR3 is 18 residues long. The germline gives CDR1 LNHDA, CDR2 SQIVND (reference sequence). V shed 1 base and J 0 bases; nucleotides not matched to a gene: 9. Researchers ran the PCR with 60 Vbeta and 13 Jbeta primers. TCRdb's table, derived via immunoSEQ multiplex PCR, lists solely in-frame clones and lacks some. The table has around 170,000 clones, about 80% seen once. This clone has a handful of counts. The source is a man between 40 and 49 years old in good health and CMV-seronegative. The sample comprised PBMCs. The rearrangement joins TRBV19 to TRBJ1-3; TRBD1 matches at 7 bases. CDR3 in amino acids: CASSIAAGQRYSGNTIYF. As DNA, the CDR3 is TGTGCCAGTAGTATAGCTGCGGGACAGAGATACTCTGGAAACACCATATATTTT.